This passage covers 14 T cell receptor beta chains from one sample sequenced in a study of T cells expressing NK-cell markers. From its re-call of the 5' RACE reads, TCRdb lists each CDR3 protein once, without DNA. The sample's table shows some 410,000 distinct CDR3 sequences. Sequenced input: blood T cells: a sorted CD56 or NKG2C T cell subset, CD4+ or CD8+ T cells, or bulk PBMC T cells (not recorded which). These receptors were taken from a woman between 18 and 70 years old in good health.

The chain employs TRBV6-2 or TRBV6-3 and TRBJ2-3; TCRdb designates TRBD1, a call that cannot be tested without DNA. Looked up from germline, CDR1 is MNHEY and CDR2 is SVGEGT. The CDR3 spans 14 residues. CDR3 amino acids: CASSYLTGVDTQYF.

The chain recombines TRBV24-1 with TRBJ2-2; the TCRdb D gene call, TRBD2, has no DNA to confirm it. This CDR3 has 12 residues. Germline V gene sequence: CDR1 KGHDR, CDR2 SFDVKD. The CDR3 is CATGPNTGELFF.

This chain connects TRBV5-1 to TRBJ1-5. Per germline, CDR1 SGHRS and CDR2 YFSETQ. This CDR3 comprises 14 residues. CDR3: CASSPGSSNQPQHF.

The gene calls are TRBV3-1 and TRBJ1-2; the TCRdb call, TRBD1, lacks DNA for checking. CDR3 length: 14 residues. Per germline, CDR1 LGHDT and CDR2 YNNKEL (reference sequence). CDR3 sequence reads: CASSQENGQDGYTF. The whole variable domain, remainder taken from reference TRBV3-1 and TRBJ1-2, is DTAVSQTPKYLVTQMGNDKSIKCEQNLGHDTMYWYKQDSKKFLKIMFSYNNKELIINETVPNRFSPKSPDKAHLNLHINSLELGDSAVYFCASSQENGQDGYTFGSGTRLTVV.

The rearrangement links TRBV7-9 to TRBJ1-1; TCRdb selects TRBD1, and the lack of DNA leaves this call unchecked. Germline V gene lookup returns CDR1 SEHNR and CDR2 FQNEAQ (reference sequence). The CDR3 has 14 amino acids. The CDR3 loop is CSSSTGTANTEAFF.

CDR3 region: CASSSTVPGNTIYF. The chain joins TRBV12-3 or TRBV12-4 to TRBJ1-3; TCRdb's D call, TRBD1, is unchecked because there is no DNA. The CDR3 runs to 14 residues.

The J gene is TRBJ2-5, the V gene TRBV29-1; TCRdb calls TRBD2, which cannot be checked without DNA. Germline CDR1 is SQVTM and CDR2 is ANQGSEA. The CDR3 has 14 residues. CDR3 loop: CSVESAGPKETQYF.

V usage is TRBV6-1 and J usage is TRBJ2-7; the D call of TRBD1 rests on TCRdb alone, since no DNA is present to check it. The germline gives CDR1 MNHNS, CDR2 SASEGT. The CDR3 extends over 14 amino acids. The CDR3 reads CASSEAGQTYEQYF.

The chain combines TRBV20-1 with TRBJ2-1; the D gene TCRdb calls, TRBD2, cannot be checked with no DNA. Germline CDR1 is DFQATT and CDR2 is SNEGSKA (reference sequence). The CDR3 is made up of 15 amino acids. CDR3 residues: CSAPPWREGRGEQFF.

The chain carries TRBV29-1 and TRBJ1-1. There are 13 residues in the CDR3. Germline V gene data show CDR1 as SQVTM and CDR2 as ANQGSEA. The CDR3 protein is CSVGGVGYTEAFF.

The V and J genes are TRBV20-1 and TRBJ1-1; TCRdb's assignment of TRBD1 cannot be checked, as there is no DNA. The CDR3 contains 13 residues. Germline CDR1 reads DFQATT; CDR2 reads SNEGSKA (reference sequence). This CDR3 reads CSARGGGTGEAFF.

This chain connects TRBV29-1 to TRBJ2-5. Germline CDR1 reads SQVTM; CDR2 reads ANQGSEA. This CDR3 contains 12 residues. CDR3 loop: CSVTAHQETQYF.

The J gene is TRBJ2-1, the V gene TRBV7-3; TCRdb picks TRBD1, but there is no DNA to check that call. The CDR3 extends over 14 amino acids. The V gene's germline CDR1 is SGHTA and CDR2 FQGTGA. The CDR3 region is CASSSRGAYNEQFF.

The CDR3 sequence: CASSQRLTSGGAETQYF. The gene calls are TRBV4-3 and TRBJ2-5; the D gene TCRdb calls, TRBD2, cannot be checked with no DNA. From germline, CDR1 is LGHNA and CDR2 YSLEER. The CDR3 has 17 amino acids.